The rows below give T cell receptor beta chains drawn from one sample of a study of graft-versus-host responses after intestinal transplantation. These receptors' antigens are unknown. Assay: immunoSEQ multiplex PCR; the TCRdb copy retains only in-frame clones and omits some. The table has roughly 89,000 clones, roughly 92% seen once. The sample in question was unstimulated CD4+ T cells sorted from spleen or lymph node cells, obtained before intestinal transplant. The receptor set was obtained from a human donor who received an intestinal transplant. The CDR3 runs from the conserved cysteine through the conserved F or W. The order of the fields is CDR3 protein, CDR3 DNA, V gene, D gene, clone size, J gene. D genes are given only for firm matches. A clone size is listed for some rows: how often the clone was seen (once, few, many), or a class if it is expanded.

CASSNRGAGNTIYF TGTGCCAGCAGTAACAGGGGAGCAGGAAACACCATATATTTT TRBV6-5 TRBD1 once TRBJ1-3
CASSLAGTGGHEQYF TGTGCCAGCAGCTTAGCGGGGACAGGGGGTCACGAGCAGTACTTC TRBV7-6 TRBD1 - TRBJ2-7
CASSQRAGGPYEQYF TGTGCCAGCAGTCAACGAGCGGGGGGGCCCTACGAGCAGTACTTC TRBV27 TRBD2 - TRBJ2-7
CASSLGHEAFF TGCGCCAGCAGCTTGGGGCATGAAGCTTTCTTT TRBV5-1 - - TRBJ1-1
CASSDVGGRSPYEQYF TGTGCCAGCAGTGACGTAGGAGGGAGGTCCCCCTACGAGCAGTACTTC TRBV2 - few TRBJ2-7
CATSRSSGIWADTQYF TGTGCCACCAGCAGATCTAGCGGGATATGGGCAGATACGCAGTATTTT TRBV15 TRBD2 - TRBJ2-3
CSVRGRTSYEQYF TGCAGCGTTCGCGGGAGGACCTCCTACGAGCAGTACTTC TRBV29-1 TRBD2 once TRBJ2-7
CASSFAREWAQYF TGTGCCAGCAGCTTCGCTCGGGAATGGGCCCAGTACTTC TRBV13 - - TRBJ2-5
CASSLRGIPGELFF TGTGCCAGCAGCTTGCGGGGGATCCCCGGGGAGCTGTTTTTT TRBV5-6 - - TRBJ2-2
CAWSRTSTYNEQFF TGTGCCTGGAGTAGGACTAGCACCTACAATGAGCAGTTCTTC TRBV30 TRBD2 - TRBJ2-1
CATDRGPTEAFF TGTGCCACGGACAGGGGTCCCACTGAAGCTTTCTTT TRBV19 TRBD1 - TRBJ1-1
CASSLSGRGSYEQYF TGTGCCAGCAGTTTATCGGGCAGGGGGAGTTACGAGCAGTACTTC TRBV27 TRBD1 - TRBJ2-7